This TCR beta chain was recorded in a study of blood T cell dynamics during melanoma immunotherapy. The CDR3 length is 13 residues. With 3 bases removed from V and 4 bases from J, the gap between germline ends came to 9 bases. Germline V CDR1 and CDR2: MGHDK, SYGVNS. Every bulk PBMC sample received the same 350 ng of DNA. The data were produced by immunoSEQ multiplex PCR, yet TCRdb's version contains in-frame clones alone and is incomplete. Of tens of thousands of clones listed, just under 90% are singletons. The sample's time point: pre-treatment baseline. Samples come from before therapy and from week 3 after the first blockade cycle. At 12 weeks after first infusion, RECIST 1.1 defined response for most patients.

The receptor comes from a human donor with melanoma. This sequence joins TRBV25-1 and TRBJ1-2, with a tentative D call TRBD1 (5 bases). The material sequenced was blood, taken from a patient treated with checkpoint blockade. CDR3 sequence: CASSETATYGYTF. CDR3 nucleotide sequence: TGTGCCAGCAGTGAGACAGCCACCTATGGCTACACCTTC.